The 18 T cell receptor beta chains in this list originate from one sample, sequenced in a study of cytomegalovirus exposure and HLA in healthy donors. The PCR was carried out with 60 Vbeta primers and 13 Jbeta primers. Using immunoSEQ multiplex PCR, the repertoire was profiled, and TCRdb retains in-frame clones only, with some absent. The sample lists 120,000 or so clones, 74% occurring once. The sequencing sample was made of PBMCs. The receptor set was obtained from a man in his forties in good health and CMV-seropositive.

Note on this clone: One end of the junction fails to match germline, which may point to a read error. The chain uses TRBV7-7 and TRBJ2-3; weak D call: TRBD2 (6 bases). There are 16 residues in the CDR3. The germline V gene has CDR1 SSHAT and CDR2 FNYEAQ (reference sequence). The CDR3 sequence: CASSPGVAGMADTQYF. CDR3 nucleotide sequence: TGTGCTAGCAGCCCCGGAGTTGCGGGAATGGCAGATACGCAGTATTTT.

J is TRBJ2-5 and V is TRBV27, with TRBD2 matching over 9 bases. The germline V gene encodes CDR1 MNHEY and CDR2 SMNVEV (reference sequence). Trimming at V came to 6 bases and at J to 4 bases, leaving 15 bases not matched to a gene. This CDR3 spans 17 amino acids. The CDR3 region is CASRRLAERGDGETQYF. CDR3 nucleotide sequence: TGTGCCAGCAGACGACTAGCGGAGCGGGGGGATGGAGAGACCCAGTACTTC.

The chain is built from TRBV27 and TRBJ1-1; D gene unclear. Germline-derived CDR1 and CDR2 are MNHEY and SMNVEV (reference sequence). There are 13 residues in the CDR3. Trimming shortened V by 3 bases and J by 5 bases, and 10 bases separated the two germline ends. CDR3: CASSLYRETEAFF. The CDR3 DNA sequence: TGTGCCAGCAGTTTGTATCGGGAAACTGAAGCTTTCTTT.

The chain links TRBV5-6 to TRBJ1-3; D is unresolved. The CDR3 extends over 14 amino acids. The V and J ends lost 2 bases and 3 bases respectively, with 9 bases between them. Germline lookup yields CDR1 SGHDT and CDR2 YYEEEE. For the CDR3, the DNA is TGTGCCAGCAGCTTAGCCGCCGATGGAAACACCATATATTTT. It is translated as CASSLAADGNTIYF.

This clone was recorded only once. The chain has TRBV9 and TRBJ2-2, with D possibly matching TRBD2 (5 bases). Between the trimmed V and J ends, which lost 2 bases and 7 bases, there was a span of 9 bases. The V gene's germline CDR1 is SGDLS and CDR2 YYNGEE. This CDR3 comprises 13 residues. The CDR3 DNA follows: TGTGCCAGCAGCGTTGACTACCGCGGGGAGCTGTTTTTT. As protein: CASSVDYRGELFF.

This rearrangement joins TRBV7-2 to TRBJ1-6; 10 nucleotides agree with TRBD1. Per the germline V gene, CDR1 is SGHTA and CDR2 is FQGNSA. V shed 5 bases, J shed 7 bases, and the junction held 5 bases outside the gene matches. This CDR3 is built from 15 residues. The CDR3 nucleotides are TGTGCCAGCAGCCTGAGGACAGGGGGGAATTCACCCCTCCACTTT. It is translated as CASSLRTGGNSPLHF.

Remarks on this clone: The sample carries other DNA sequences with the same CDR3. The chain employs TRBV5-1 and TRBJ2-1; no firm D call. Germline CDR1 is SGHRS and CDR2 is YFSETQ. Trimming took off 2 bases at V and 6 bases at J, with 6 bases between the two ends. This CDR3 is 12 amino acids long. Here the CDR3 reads CASSLVVNEQFF. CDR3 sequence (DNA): TGCGCCAGCAGCTTAGTAGTCAATGAGCAGTTCTTC.

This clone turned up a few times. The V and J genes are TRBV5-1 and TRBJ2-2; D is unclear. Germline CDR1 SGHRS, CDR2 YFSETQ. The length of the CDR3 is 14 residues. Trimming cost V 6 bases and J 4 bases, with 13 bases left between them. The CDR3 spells CASNAGTFTGELFF. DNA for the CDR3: TGCGCCAGCAACGCAGGCACCTTCACCGGGGAGCTGTTTTTT.

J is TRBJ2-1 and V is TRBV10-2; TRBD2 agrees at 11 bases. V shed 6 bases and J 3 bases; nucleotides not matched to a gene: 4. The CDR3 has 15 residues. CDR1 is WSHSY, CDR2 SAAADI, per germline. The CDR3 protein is CASSEGLAVYNEQFF. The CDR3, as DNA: TGCGCCAGCAGCGAGGGACTAGCGGTCTACAATGAGCAGTTCTTC.

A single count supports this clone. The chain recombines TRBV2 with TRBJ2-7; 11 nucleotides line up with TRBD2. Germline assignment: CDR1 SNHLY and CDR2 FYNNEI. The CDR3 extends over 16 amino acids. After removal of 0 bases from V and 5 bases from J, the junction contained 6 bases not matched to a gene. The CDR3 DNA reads TGTGCCAGCAGTGAAGCCGTACTAGCGGGAGACCACGAGCAGTACTTC. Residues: CASSEAVLAGDHEQYF.

CDR3 bases: TGTGCCAGCTCCCCCGGGGGTAGCAATCAGCCCCAGCATTTT. This gives the protein CASSPGGSNQPQHF. V is TRBV18 and J is TRBJ1-5, with D perhaps TRBD1 (5 bases). The germline V gene has CDR1 KGHSH and CDR2 LQKENI. The CDR3 loop spans 14 amino acids. V lost 6 bases to trimming and J lost 0 bases, with 9 bases between them.

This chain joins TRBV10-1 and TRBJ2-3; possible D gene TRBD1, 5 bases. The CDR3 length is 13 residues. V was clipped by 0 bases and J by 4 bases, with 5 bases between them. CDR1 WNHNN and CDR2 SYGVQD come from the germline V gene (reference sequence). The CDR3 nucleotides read TGCGCCAGCAGTGAGTCAGGGGCAGATACGCAGTATTTT. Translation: CASSESGADTQYF.

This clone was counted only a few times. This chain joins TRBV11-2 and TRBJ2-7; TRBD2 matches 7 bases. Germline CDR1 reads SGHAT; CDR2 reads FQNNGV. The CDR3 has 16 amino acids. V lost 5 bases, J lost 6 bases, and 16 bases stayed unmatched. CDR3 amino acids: CASSPLGREKGFEQYF. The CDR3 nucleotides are TGTGCCAGCAGCCCATTGGGGCGGGAGAAGGGCTTCGAGCAGTACTTC.

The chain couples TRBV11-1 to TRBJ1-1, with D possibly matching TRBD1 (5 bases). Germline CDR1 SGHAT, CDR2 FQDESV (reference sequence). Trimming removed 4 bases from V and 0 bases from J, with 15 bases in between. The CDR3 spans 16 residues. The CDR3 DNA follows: TGTGCCAGCAGCTCCCGAGGCGGCAGGGTGAACACTGAAGCTTTCTTT. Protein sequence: CASSSRGGRVNTEAFF.

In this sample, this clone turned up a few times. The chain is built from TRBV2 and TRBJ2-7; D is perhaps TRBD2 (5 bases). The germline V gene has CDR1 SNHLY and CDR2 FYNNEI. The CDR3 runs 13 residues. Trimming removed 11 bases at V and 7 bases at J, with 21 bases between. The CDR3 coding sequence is TGTGCCTCCCGAGAGAGCCATTCGGGAGAGCAGTACTTC. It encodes CASRESHSGEQYF.

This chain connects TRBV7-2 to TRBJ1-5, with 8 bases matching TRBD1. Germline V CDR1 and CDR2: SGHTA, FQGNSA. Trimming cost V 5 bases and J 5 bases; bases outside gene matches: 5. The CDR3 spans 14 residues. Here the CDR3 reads CASSPGQGHQPQHF. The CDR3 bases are TGTGCCAGCAGCCCTGGACAGGGTCATCAGCCCCAGCATTTT.

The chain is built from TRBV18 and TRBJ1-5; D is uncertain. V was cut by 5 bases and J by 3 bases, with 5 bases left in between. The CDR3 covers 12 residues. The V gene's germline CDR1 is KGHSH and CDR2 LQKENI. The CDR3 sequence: CASSADNQPQHF. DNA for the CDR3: TGTGCCAGCTCAGCAGACAATCAGCCCCAGCATTTT.

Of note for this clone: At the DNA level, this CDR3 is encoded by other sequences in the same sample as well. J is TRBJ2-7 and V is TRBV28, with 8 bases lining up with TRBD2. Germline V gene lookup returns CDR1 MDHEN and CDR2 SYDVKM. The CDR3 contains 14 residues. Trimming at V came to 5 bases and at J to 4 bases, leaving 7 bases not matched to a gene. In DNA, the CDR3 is TGTGCCAGCAGTAGAGCGGGAGTCGGTTACGAGCAGTACTTC. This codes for CASSRAGVGYEQYF.